These 18 T cell receptor beta chains were sequenced from one sample in a study of metastatic and nonmetastatic thyroid tumors. TCRdb redid the clone calls on the PCR reads using MiXCR. The sample carries fewer than 20,000 clones, less than 30% recorded once. Treatment of any kind had been given to no patient before thyroid surgery. Sequencing was done on a sample of tumor tissue. These receptors were taken from a male donor with papillary thyroid cancer or a benign thyroid nodule (not recorded which). Some clones in this sample may be carry-over from other donors' samples.

The chain is built from TRBV19 and TRBJ2-7, with a weak D call TRBD2 (6 bases). This CDR3 comprises 13 residues. V was clipped by 6 bases and J by 1 base, with 10 bases between them. The germline gives CDR1 LNHDA, CDR2 SQIVND (reference sequence). As DNA, the CDR3 is TGTGCCAGTAGCGGACTACTATCCTACGAGCAGTACTTC. This codes for CASSGLLSYEQYF.

Details on this clone: A much larger clone lies a single base off, so this may be a read error. The chain couples TRBV9 to TRBJ2-3; 8 bases map to TRBD1. V lost 4 bases, J lost 5 bases, and 12 bases stayed unmatched. Germline CDR1 and CDR2: SGDLS and YYNGEE. The CDR3 has 16 residues. The DNA of the CDR3 is TGTGCCAGCAGCACCAGGCTCGGACAGGGAGGAGATACGCAGTATTTT. Amino acids: CASSTRLGQGGDTQYF.

With regard to this clone: One end of the junction does not line up with germline, which may come from a read error. The rearrangement links TRBV11-3 to TRBJ2-7, with D unresolved. The CDR3 spans 14 residues. Germline V gene sequence: CDR1 SGHNT, CDR2 YENEEA. CDR3: CSSILGGPSYEQYF. DNA of the CDR3: TGTTCCAGCATCTTAGGTGGGCCCTCCTACGAGCAGTACTTC.

The V and J genes are TRBV5-8 and TRBJ1-6, with no clear D. Germline V gene data show CDR1 as SGHTS and CDR2 as YDEGEE. V was pared by 0 bases and J by 9 bases, with 4 bases between. The CDR3 contains 12 residues. The CDR3 DNA sequence: TGTGCCAGCAGCTTGGGGCGTTCACCCCTCCACTTT. Translation gives CASSLGRSPLHF.

This sequence joins TRBV28 and TRBJ1-1, with D unresolved. The length of the CDR3 is 21 residues. The germline CDR1 and CDR2 sequences are MDHEN and SYDVKM. Trimming removed 1 base at V and 1 base at J, with 28 bases between. In DNA form, the CDR3 reads TGTGCCAGCAGTTTATACGGTGGTTGGGTCGAAGCTTTACCAAAGAACACTGAAGCTTTCTTT. This encodes CASSLYGGWVEALPKNTEAFF.

The chain couples TRBV11-3 to TRBJ2-2; either TRBD1 or TRBD2 may fit D (5 bases each). The V gene's germline CDR1 is SGHNT and CDR2 YENEEA. V lost 5 bases, J lost 8 bases, and 12 bases lay in between. CDR3 length equals 13 residues. The CDR3 loop is CASSRDGEGELFF. The CDR3 region has the DNA TGTGCCAGCAGCCGGGACGGCGAAGGGGAGCTGTTTTTT.

This chain links TRBV5-1 with TRBJ2-7, with 10 bases lining up with TRBD2. The CDR3 totals 14 residues. The V and J ends lost 1 base and 5 bases, in that order; junction bases with no gene match: 3. Germline lookup yields CDR1 SGHRS and CDR2 YFSETQ. The CDR3 protein is CASSLTSGVDEQYF. The CDR3 nucleotides read TGCGCCAGCAGCTTGACTAGCGGGGTTGACGAGCAGTACTTC.

This clone was seen a few times. The genes are TRBV6-1 and TRBJ2-1; no reliable D call. The CDR3 extends over 13 amino acids. The germline gives CDR1 MNHNS, CDR2 SASEGT. With 7 bases removed from V and 5 bases from J, the gap between germline ends came to 12 bases. The CDR3 region has the DNA TGTGCCAGCACCGTTTCGGTCCACAATGAGCAGTTCTTC. Protein: CASTVSVHNEQFF.

This chain uses TRBV5-6 with TRBJ1-2, with D perhaps TRBD1 (5 bases). The CDR3 is 13 residues long. Germline assignment: CDR1 SGHDT and CDR2 YYEEEE. V was trimmed by 6 bases and J by 8 bases, leaving 17 bases between them. The CDR3 region has the DNA TGTGCCAGCAAAACTTGGGGCTACGGGGGCTACACCTTC. Translation gives CASKTWGYGGYTF.

This clone is deemed medium-sized. Written as DNA, the CDR3 is TGTGCCAGCAGTTTTGGACAGGGCAACACTGCCGCCTATGGCTACACCTTC. Amino acids: CASSFGQGNTAAYGYTF. The rearrangement links TRBV12-3 or TRBV12-4 to TRBJ1-2; 8 positions agree with TRBD1. The J segment lost 4 bases and the V segment lost 3 bases, leaving 13 bases of the junction unmatched. The CDR3 loop spans 17 amino acids.

This clone was counted between two and nine times. V is TRBV10-3 and J is TRBJ2-7; 10 nucleotides agree with TRBD2. Germline V gives CDR1 ENHRY, CDR2 SYGVKD. CDR3 length equals 15 residues. The V and J ends lost 2 bases and 1 base, in that order; junction bases with no gene match: 2. DNA of the CDR3: TGTGCCATCAGTGAGGTAGCGGGAGGTTCCTACGAGCAGTACTTC. Protein product: CAISEVAGGSYEQYF.

The chain recombines TRBV7-2 with TRBJ2-7; a possible D gene is TRBD2 (6 bases). The germline gives CDR1 SGHTA, CDR2 FQGNSA. The V end was cut by 3 bases, the J end by 7 bases, with 19 bases between. The CDR3 runs 15 residues. The CDR3 loop reads CASSLDGGGTGEQYF. CDR3 nucleotides: TGTGCCAGCAGCTTGGATGGGGGAGGTACGGGAGAGCAGTACTTC. Combining the CDR3 with reference TRBV7-2 and TRBJ2-7 gives the whole variable domain GAGVSQSPSNKVTEKGKDVELRCDPISGHTALYWYRQSLGQGLEFLIYFQGNSAPDKSGLPSDRFSAERTGGSVSTLTIQRTQQEDSAVYLCASSLDGGGTGEQYFGPGTRLTVT.

This clone occurred many times. The chain recombines TRBV18 with TRBJ2-1; 10 positions match TRBD1. The trim removed 6 bases at V and 6 bases at J, leaving 2 bases unmatched. This CDR3 has 13 amino acids. CDR1 is KGHSH, CDR2 LQKENI, per germline. The CDR3 is CASSGDRGNEQFF. The CDR3 region has the DNA TGTGCCAGCTCCGGGGACAGGGGCAATGAGCAGTTCTTC.

The DNA for the CDR3 is TGTGCCAGCAGATCGCCAGGTGCCGGGGAGCTGTTTTTT. It translates to CASRSPGAGELFF. J is TRBJ2-2 and V is TRBV6-1; unclear D gene. Looked up from germline, CDR1 is MNHNS and CDR2 is SASEGT. CDR3 size: 13 residues. V was clipped by 6 bases and J by 6 bases, with 11 bases between them.

The rearrangement links TRBV7-2 to TRBJ2-7, with 10 nucleotides matching TRBD2. The V gene's germline CDR1 is SGHTA and CDR2 FQGNSA. With 5 bases clipped from V and 6 bases from J, the junction kept 7 bases outside the gene matches. CDR3 length: 14 amino acids. The CDR3 protein is CASSGIAGGSEQYF. The CDR3 DNA reads TGTGCCAGCAGCGGAATAGCGGGAGGTTCCGAGCAGTACTTC.

This clone was seen a few times. J is TRBJ2-1 and V is TRBV24-1, with TRBD2 matching over 7 bases. Germline CDR1 and CDR2: KGHDR and SFDVKD. The CDR3 consists of 15 residues. V lost 5 bases, J lost 4 bases, and 7 bases stayed unmatched. The CDR3 sequence is CATSVKRGGYNEQFF. The CDR3 DNA reads TGTGCCACCAGTGTTAAGAGGGGAGGGTACAATGAGCAGTTCTTC.

As concerns this clone: The junction and the germline gene differ at one end; a read error may be behind it. The chain is built from TRBV11-1 and TRBJ2-1, with 9 nucleotides matching TRBD1. CDR1 SGHAT and CDR2 FQDESV come from the germline V gene (reference sequence). There are 16 residues in the CDR3. The CDR3 DNA reads TGTGCCAGCAGCTCCCTAACAGGGGGCTTTTACAGTGAGCAGTTCTTC. Amino acids: CASSSLTGGFYSEQFF.

The chain joins TRBV20-1 to TRBJ2-5; 8 nucleotides agree with TRBD2. This CDR3 comprises 14 residues. Germline V gene sequence: CDR1 DFQATT, CDR2 SNEGSKA (reference sequence). The junction had 7 bases not matched to a gene; V was cut back by 3 bases and J by 4 bases. The CDR3 spells CSASSSGRGETQYF. In nucleotides, the CDR3 is TGCAGTGCTAGTTCCAGCGGGAGAGGAGAGACCCAGTACTTC.